This T cell receptor beta chain was identified during a study of early T cells in non-severe SARS-CoV-2 infection. One entry per CDR3 protein results from TCRdb running MiXCR on the 5' RACE reads. The data show 70,000 to 95,000 distinct CDR3 sequences, approximately 14% seen once. Trimming removed 0 bases at V and 2 bases at J, with 5 bases between. The length of the CDR3 is 13 residues. Looked up from germline, CDR1 is SGHRS and CDR2 is YFSETQ. The sample holds a few counts of this clonotype. The chain joins TRBV5-1 to TRBJ1-2, with unresolved D. Material for sequencing was whole blood. The clonotype was recovered from an adult who was a healthcare worker with PCR-confirmed SARS-CoV-2 infection or an uninfected control (not recorded which). The CDR3 DNA sequence: TGCGCCAGCAGCTTGGAGCCGAACTATGGCTACACCTTC. Translation: CASSLEPNYGYTF.